These 25 T cell receptor beta chains were sequenced from one sample in a study of blood T cell repertoires in COVID-19 (TCRdb year 2020). The library came from the immunoSEQ multiplex PCR assay. This is the immuneACCESS table as TCRdb keeps it, with only in-frame sequences that have V and J called. A part of the clones is gone; compared with another copy, unresolved V genes explain less than half, and the rest is unexplained. Present in this sample are around 260,000 clones, approximately 90% of which were seen just once. The ten biggest clones cover approximately 3.7% of the sample. The sequenced material came from peripheral blood. These receptors all stem from a man between 60 and 70 years old who had recovered from COVID-19.

This sequence joins TRBV15 and TRBJ1-3, with unresolved D. CDR1 and CDR2 from the germline V gene are LNHNV and YYDKDF (reference sequence). There are 15 residues in the CDR3. Trimming took off 0 bases at V and 2 bases at J, with 8 bases between the two ends. The CDR3 DNA follows: TGTGCCACCAGCAGAGAGAAGGAGGCTGGAAACACCATATATTTT. Its translation is CATSREKEAGNTIYF.

V gene TRBV7-2 combines with J gene TRBJ2-1, with 9 bases matching TRBD1. The germline gives CDR1 SGHTA, CDR2 FQGNSA. V lost 5 bases, J lost 6 bases, and 11 bases stayed unmatched. The CDR3 sequence is 16 residues long. The CDR3 bases are TGTGCCAGCAGCCCAAGGGGACAGGGAGGATTCAATGAGCAGTTCTTC. Protein product: CASSPRGQGGFNEQFF.

This rearrangement joins TRBV9 to TRBJ2-1, with D maybe TRBD2 (6 bases). Germline CDR1 and CDR2: SGDLS and YYNGEE. CDR3 length: 16 residues. Trimming removed 3 bases at V and 13 bases at J, with 26 bases between. The CDR3 loop reads CASSADGTPGWGRQFF. In nucleotides, the CDR3 is TGTGCCAGCAGCGCGGACGGGACTCCTGGGTGGGGGAGACAGTTCTTC.

In this sample, this clone turned up a few times. This chain uses TRBV2 with TRBJ2-2, with 7 positions matching TRBD2. The length of the CDR3 is 14 residues. Germline values: CDR1 SNHLY, CDR2 FYNNEI. With 7 bases clipped from V and 8 bases from J, the junction kept 10 bases outside the gene matches. The CDR3 protein is CASTRETSPGELFF. The CDR3 DNA is TGTGCCAGCACAAGAGAGACTAGCCCTGGGGAGCTGTTTTTT.

The V gene is TRBV18, the J gene TRBJ2-3, with D possibly TRBD1 on 7 matching bases. The CDR3 is made up of 17 amino acids. In germline, CDR1 is KGHSH, CDR2 LQKENI. The V gene lost 3 bases and the J gene lost 3 bases, with 19 bases spanning the gap. CDR3 sequence (DNA): TGTGCCAGCTCACCCGCCCGGAGGGGGCGAAGAACAGATACGCAGTATTTT. Encoded protein: CASSPARRGRRTDTQYF.

J is TRBJ2-3 and V is TRBV4-2, with 7 bases identical to TRBD2. V was clipped by 1 base and J by 3 bases; unmatched bases: 4. This CDR3 region has 15 residues. Germline values: CDR1 LGHNA, CDR2 YNFKEQ. CDR3 protein: CASSQAGGLTDTQYF. DNA for the CDR3: TGTGCCAGCAGCCAAGCGGGGGGACTTACAGATACGCAGTATTTT.

This chain uses TRBV13 with TRBJ1-1; D may be TRBD1 (6 bases). The germline V and J ends were trimmed by 4 bases and 7 bases, with 25 bases remaining between them. Germline V gene data show CDR1 as PRHDT and CDR2 as FYEKMQ (reference sequence). The length of the CDR3 is 17 residues. In DNA form, the CDR3 reads TGTGCCAGCAGCTACCCCCCGGGGACCCCTTTAGGGGGTGAAGCTTTCTTT. Its protein product is CASSYPPGTPLGGEAFF.

The CDR3 loop is CASGAWDRAGYTF. CDR3 DNA sequence: TGTGCCAGCGGTGCTTGGGACAGGGCTGGCTACACCTTC. The rearrangement uses TRBV2 and TRBJ1-2; TRBD1 matches at 9 bases. The germline V gene has CDR1 SNHLY and CDR2 FYNNEI. The CDR3 covers 13 residues. V was pared by 8 bases and J by 7 bases, with 8 bases of the junction left unmatched.

This sequence joins TRBV9 and TRBJ1-1, with D possibly TRBD1 on 6 matching bases. V was pared by 0 bases and J by 0 bases, with 15 bases between. Germline CDR1 reads SGDLS; CDR2 reads YYNGEE. The CDR3 loop spans 17 amino acids. CDR3 DNA: TGTGCCAGCAGCGTAGCTAGCGGGGGACACTTGAACACTGAAGCTTTCTTT. Its protein product is CASSVASGGHLNTEAFF.

This chain connects TRBV7-2 to TRBJ2-1, with D uncertain. Per germline, CDR1 SGHTA and CDR2 FQGNSA. V lost 5 bases to trimming and J lost 8 bases, with 10 bases between them. The CDR3 sequence is 12 residues long. The CDR3 DNA follows: TGTGCCAGCAGCACCTATCGGGATGAGCAGTTCTTC. Protein sequence: CASSTYRDEQFF.

This chain links TRBV5-1 with TRBJ2-3; TRBD1 is a possible D gene (6 bases). This CDR3 is built from 17 residues. Germline CDR1 and CDR2: SGHRS and YFSETQ. Trimming took 7 bases from V and 0 from J, leaving 21 bases between them. CDR3 nucleotides: TGCGCCAGCTCACCGGGACACGCGATCGCTAGCACAGATACGCAGTATTTT. It codes for CASSPGHAIASTDTQYF.

This clone was recorded once. This sequence joins TRBV7-3 and TRBJ1-1, with 7 nucleotides matching TRBD1. Germline V gene data show CDR1 as SGHTA and CDR2 as FQGTGA. This CDR3 is built from 13 residues. J lost 3 bases, V lost 6 bases, and 4 bases had no gene match. This CDR3 is CASRTTGDTEAFF. The CDR3, as DNA: TGTGCCAGCAGGACAACAGGGGACACTGAAGCTTTCTTT.

This clone was counted between two and nine times. V gene TRBV27 combines with J gene TRBJ1-6, with a possible D match to TRBD1 (6 bases). Trimming removed 4 bases from V and 6 bases from J, with 10 bases in between. CDR1 is MNHEY, CDR2 SMNVEV, per germline (reference sequence). CDR3 size: 14 residues. DNA of the CDR3: TGTGCCAGCAGTTCCGGGACACTTAATTCACCCCTCCACTTT. Protein: CASSSGTLNSPLHF.

The V call is TRBV11-1, the J call TRBJ2-7; a possible D gene is TRBD2 (6 bases). This CDR3 contains 12 residues. Trimming took off 5 bases at V and 4 bases at J, with 9 bases between the two ends. Germline V lookup: CDR1 SGHAT, CDR2 FQDESV (reference sequence). The CDR3 DNA is TGTGCCAGCAGCCAAGGAGGGTACGAGCAGTACTTC. Residues: CASSQGGYEQYF.

The chain recombines TRBV1 with TRBJ2-4; the D call in the table, TRBD1, was not verified against the DNA. TRBV1 is an annotated pseudogene. The CDR3 has 21 residues. CDR3 residues: CTSSQGPPGLWGPGRQNIQYF. CDR3 DNA: TGCACCAGCAGCCAAGGACCTCCCGGGCTCTGGGGCCCGGGCCGCCAAAACATTCAGTACTTC.

As regards this clone: Other DNA variants within this sample encode the same CDR3. The chain links TRBV25-1 to TRBJ1-1; tentative D call: TRBD1 (6 bases). Germline loops: CDR1 MGHDK, CDR2 SYGVNS. V was shortened by 0 bases and J by 1 base, with 9 bases between the two germline ends. This CDR3 spans 15 amino acids. This CDR3 reads CASSEYRGGNTEAFF. Written as DNA, the CDR3 is TGTGCCAGCAGTGAATATCGAGGGGGGAACACTGAAGCTTTCTTT. Using reference TRBV25-1 and TRBJ1-1 for the parts outside the CDR3, the full variable domain is EADIYQTPRYLVIGTGKKITLECSQTMGHDKMYWYQQDPGMELHLIHYSYGVNSTEKGDLSSESTVSRIRTEHFPLTLESARPSHTSQYLCASSEYRGGNTEAFFGQGTRLTVV.

V and J are TRBV27 and TRBJ1-1, with a possible D match to TRBD1 (5 bases). Trimming removed 4 bases from V and 1 base from J, with 19 bases in between. This CDR3 comprises 17 residues. The germline V gene has CDR1 MNHEY and CDR2 SMNVEV (reference sequence). The CDR3, as DNA: TGTGCCAGCAGTTCAGAGCCGGGACTCCATTCGAACACTGAAGCTTTCTTT. It translates to CASSSEPGLHSNTEAFF.

The rearrangement uses TRBV2 and TRBJ2-5; 10 nucleotides match TRBD1. V lost 8 bases to trimming and J lost 5 bases; unmatched junction nucleotides: 8. Germline V lookup: CDR1 SNHLY, CDR2 FYNNEI. The CDR3 loop spans 14 amino acids. The CDR3 coding sequence is TGTGCCAGCGCAAGGACAGGGGGATATGAGACCCAGTACTTC. As protein: CASARTGGYETQYF.

V usage is TRBV6-5 and J usage is TRBJ2-7, with D possibly TRBD2 on 5 matching bases. This CDR3 comprises 13 residues. Germline loops: CDR1 MNHEY, CDR2 SVGAGI. V was cut by 6 bases and J by 7 bases, with 16 bases left in between. Here the CDR3 reads CASSIGPSGEQYF. In nucleotides, the CDR3 is TGTGCCAGCAGCATAGGGCCATCGGGAGAGCAGTACTTC.

CDR3 nucleotides: TGTGCCAGCAGCCGAGAGACTTGGGAGAGGGTTTCACCCCTCCACTTT. Protein sequence: CASSRETWERVSPLHF. This sequence joins TRBV21-1 and TRBJ1-6. TRBV21-1 is noted as a pseudogene. CDR3 size: 16 residues.

V usage is TRBV7-9 and J usage is TRBJ1-2; 8 bases fit TRBD1. The CDR3 loop spans 16 amino acids. J was trimmed by 0 bases and V by 0 bases; bases with no gene match: 3. Germline V CDR1 and CDR2: SEHNR, FQNEAQ (reference sequence). CDR3 sequence: CASSLAGTGANYGYTF. DNA of the CDR3: TGTGCCAGCAGCTTAGCGGGGACAGGAGCTAACTATGGCTACACCTTC.

The V and J genes are TRBV3-1 (or the pseudogene TRBV3-2) and TRBJ1-5, with 8 bases aligning to TRBD1. This CDR3 contains 15 residues. Germline-derived CDR1 and CDR2 are LGHDT and YNNKEL (reference sequence). The V and J ends lost 5 bases and 6 bases, in that order; junction bases with no gene match: 9. This CDR3 is CASSSGQGGGQPQHF. In DNA form, the CDR3 reads TGTGCCAGCAGCTCCGGACAGGGCGGGGGTCAGCCCCAGCATTTT.

This clone has more than one count but fewer than ten. The chain joins TRBV7-9 to TRBJ1-2; D not certain. The CDR3 loop spans 17 amino acids. Germline V lookup: CDR1 SEHNR, CDR2 FQNEAQ (reference sequence). V lost 5 bases to trimming and J lost 0 bases, with 19 bases between them. The CDR3 DNA is TGTGCCAGCAGCAACCTGGTTGGTCGGGGAGCTAACTATGGCTACACCTTC. Residues: CASSNLVGRGANYGYTF.

The gene calls are TRBV18 and TRBJ2-7; perhaps TRBD1 as D (5 bases). The V and J ends lost 0 bases and 2 bases respectively, with 8 bases between them. Germline lookup yields CDR1 KGHSH and CDR2 LQKENI. CDR3 length: 14 residues. In nucleotides, the CDR3 is TGTGCCAGCTCACCACCGAACAGGCCCTACGAGCAGTACTTC. This sequence encodes CASSPPNRPYEQYF.

This clone was seen only once. The chain combines TRBV9 with TRBJ2-1; 9 bases map to TRBD2. The CDR3 sequence is 16 residues long. Germline assignment: CDR1 SGDLS and CDR2 YYNGEE. The V gene end was trimmed by 0 bases and the J gene end by 7 bases; junction bases not matched to a gene: 8. CDR3 DNA sequence: TGTGCCAGCAGCGTAGCTACAGCGGGGGGTGTAAATGAGCAGTTCTTC. This translates into CASSVATAGGVNEQFF.